Listed here is a single TCR beta chain. This specimen belongs to a study of cytomegalovirus exposure and HLA in healthy donors. It was with 60 Vbeta and 13 Jbeta primers that the PCR ran. The method was immunoSEQ multiplex PCR; TCRdb's version includes in-frame clones alone and lacks a portion of them. This table has roughly 120,000 clones, about three quarters appearing once. V lost 2 bases and J lost 9, with 13 bases in between. The CDR3 is 13 amino acids. Germline assignment: CDR1 MNHNY and CDR2 SVGAGI (reference sequence). This receptor was taken from a woman in her thirties in good health and CMV-seropositive. The V gene is TRBV6-6, the J gene TRBJ1-1, with D maybe TRBD1 (5 bases). The sequenced material came from PBMCs. The CDR3 reads CASSYMGGTKAFF. The CDR3 nucleotides are TGTGCCAGCAGTTACATGGGGGGTACTAAAGCTTTCTTT.